This T cell receptor beta chain is drawn from a study of blood T cell repertoires in COVID-19. Study background: Acute and convalescent COVID-19 specimens originated in the United States, Italy and Spain.

Per the original methods: For nucleated cells, counts were estimated from reference gene primer amplification. Assay used: immunoSEQ multiplex PCR; TCRdb lists only in-frame clones, some missing. V and J calls and clone size follow that table, whereas D and trimming were derived from the DNA. The profile shows about 190,000 clones, about nine tenths of them singletons. The germline gives CDR1 MDHEN, CDR2 SYDVKM. The CDR3 has 14 amino acids. The junction had 7 bases not matched to a gene; V was cut back by 8 bases and J by 3 bases. This clone occurred a few times. This TCR came from a man younger than 45 with acute or convalescent COVID-19. The rearrangement joins TRBV28 to TRBJ2-7; TRBD1 agrees at 10 bases. Sequenced material: peripheral blood. CDR3 amino acids: CASRGQGSGYEQYF. In nucleotides, the CDR3 is TGTGCCAGCCGGGGACAGGGGTCGGGCTACGAGCAGTACTTC.